A selection of T cell receptor beta chains follows, all from one sample in a study of control samples from healthy donors and cancer patients. Repertoires were generated with immunoSEQ multiplex PCR, while TCRdb's copy carries only in-frame clones and drops some. This table holds 390,000 or so clones, 90% found once. The source material was PBMCs. These receptors all stem from a man aged 40-49 years with head and neck cancer. CDR3s leave out the opening cysteine and the closing phenylalanine or tryptophan. Clone sizes are given selectively: once, few, many, or a class where the clone is expanded.

TRBV5-6,TRBJ2-2,.,ASSSAGDTGELF
TRBV5-1,TRBJ1-2,.,ASSLSGGTGSGYT
TRBV19,TRBJ1-1,.,ATSQATYTEAF
TRBV7-9,TRBJ2-2,.,ASRTTGLGTGELF
TRBV3-1/TRBV3-2,TRBJ2-5,.,ASSQYGNGQETQY
TRBV6-1,TRBJ1-1,.,ASSEWRVGVNTEAF
TRBV7-2,TRBJ2-3,.,ASSLDTDTQY
TRBV10-3,TRBJ1-1,.,AITDSTGTEAF
TRBV7-2,TRBJ1-1,.,ASSLSLGAF
TRBV9,TRBJ1-5,once,ASSMDSNQPQH
TRBV18,TRBJ2-7,.,ASSWDRGYSYEQY
TRBV19,TRBJ1-4,.,ASSTTGTGREKLF
TRBV10-2,TRBJ2-7,.,ASSVMTGDSYEQY
TRBV6-1,TRBJ1-3,.,ASSEVWVGGNTIY
TRBV7-9,TRBJ2-1,.,ASTPLGSYNEQF
TRBV29-1,TRBJ2-5,.,SVAPSGGQETQY
TRBV2,TRBJ1-5,few,ASRGRSNQPQH
TRBV29-1,TRBJ2-3,once,SVVGGGSTDTQY
TRBV9,TRBJ2-7,.,ASSVGLGAGLNEQY
TRBV14,TRBJ1-2,.,ASSQDWGRGAGYT
TRBV7-2,TRBJ1-2,.,ASSLTGGNPYGYT
TRBV7-7,TRBJ2-3,.,ASSPSSLTDTQY
TRBV7-9,TRBJ2-7,.,ASSLEATQGGSGYEQY
TRBV7-2,TRBJ1-2,.,ASSSGGGHLYGYT
TRBV3-1/TRBV3-2,TRBJ2-5,.,ASSHPGLAGLTQETQY
TRBV30,TRBJ1-5,.,ACPCEDSQGPLHEQPQH
TRBV12-3/TRBV12-4,TRBJ1-4,.,ASQTGDSEKLF
TRBV5-5,TRBJ1-5,.,ASSLPSQGALQPQH
TRBV7-2,TRBJ2-7,.,ASSLERLAGGNEQY
TRBV28,TRBJ2-2,.,ASSLSISGWDTGELF
TRBV28,TRBJ2-1,.,ASSTPAINEQF
TRBV6-2/TRBV6-3,TRBJ1-5,.,ASSYGQEGQPQH
TRBV4-2,TRBJ2-7,.,ASSQGRGID
TRBV11-2,TRBJ1-2,.,ASSLAVGGVLNYGYT
TRBV11-2,TRBJ1-4,once,ASSLVGATNEKLF
TRBV19,TRBJ1-4,.,ASSIIRTAATNEKLF
TRBV19,TRBJ2-7,.,ASRQTGSYEQY